This T cell receptor (beta chain) was identified in a study of cytomegalovirus exposure and HLA in healthy donors. Notes on this clone: The antigen is undetermined.

Unrecorded immune exposures were likely, despite nominal health at sampling. Study conclusions and caveats: The dataset shows that most TCR sequences were rare, while some public TCRs occurred in many donors. Across donors, sequencing depth was assumed by presence/absence analyses to be roughly uniform. The study labeled approximately 150 TCR beta chains cytomegalovirus-associated.

The study ran its PCR with 60 Vbeta and 13 Jbeta primers. TCRdb's copy holds only in-frame clones and misses some; the assay was immunoSEQ multiplex PCR. The data show 82,000 or so clones, roughly 72% seen once. The receptor's source is a woman aged 45-65 years in good health and CMV-seropositive. The sample consisted of PBMCs.

This CDR3 reads CASSYSRFEGYEQYF. Here the CDR3 DNA reads TGTGCCAGCAGTTACTCGAGGTTCGAGGGTTACGAGCAGTACTTC. V gene TRBV6-5 combines with J gene TRBJ2-7, with D maybe TRBD2 (5 bases). Germline-derived CDR1 and CDR2 are MNHEY and SVGAGI. CDR3 length equals 15 residues. Trimming cost V 0 bases and J 4 bases, with 13 bases left between them.